Sequencing of this T cell receptor (beta chain) was carried out in a study of cytomegalovirus exposure and HLA in healthy donors. Study findings and constraints: No immune exposure information besides CMV serostatus was available.

13 Jbeta primers and 60 Vbeta primers were used for the PCR. Here immunoSEQ multiplex PCR was the method, and the copy in TCRdb shows in-frame clones only, minus some. The data show some 140,000 clones, 79% seen once. In its sample, this clone was seen once. The antigen is undetermined. Trimming pared 0 bases from V and 9 bases from J, leaving 16 bases between. Germline V gene lookup returns CDR1 SGHDT and CDR2 YYEEEE. The CDR3 loop spans 15 amino acids. The chain is built from TRBV5-6 and TRBJ2-1; perhaps TRBD2 as D (6 bases). The sequence came from a man between 40 and 49 years old in good health and CMV-seropositive. Sequenced sample: PBMCs. The chain's CDR3 is CASSLGSREWTEQFF. The CDR3 coding sequence is TGTGCCAGCAGCTTGGGTAGCCGGGAGTGGACTGAGCAGTTCTTC.